One and the same sample provided the 15 T cell receptor beta chains below, sequenced in a study of spatial heterogeneity in lung cancer. TCRdb called the 5' RACE reads again in MiXCR, with one record for every CDR3 protein. The data contain about 100,000 distinct CDR3 sequences, about 4.6% of them seen just once; the ten biggest clones take up about 20%. Antigen specificity for these receptors is unknown. The study's findings and limits: The study found that expanded intratumoral alpha and beta TCR counts tracked tumor mutation counts.

As to time point: sample taken at primary tumor resection. The specimen was lung tumor tissue, collected at surgery. The receptors originated from a male donor with early-stage non-small cell lung cancer.

This clonotype was detected ten times or more. V usage is TRBV29-1 and J usage is TRBJ2-5, with TRBD1 identical over 8 bases. The CDR3 contains 12 residues. The junction had 4 bases not matched to a gene; V was cut back by 6 bases and J by 4 bases. Germline V gene data show CDR1 as SQVTM and CDR2 as ANQGSEA. The DNA for the CDR3 is TGCAGCGTCACCGACAGGGGAGAGACCCAGTACTTC. This translates into CSVTDRGETQYF.

This clonotype has only a few counts. The chain joins TRBV7-9 to TRBJ1-2, with 7 bases that match TRBD1. The CDR3 length is 13 residues. The V and J ends lost 4 bases and 4 bases, in that order; junction bases with no gene match: 3. Germline-derived CDR1 and CDR2 are SEHNR and FQNEAQ (reference sequence). The CDR3, as DNA: TGTGCCAGCAGCTGGACAGGCGCCTATGGCTACACCTTC. Translated, it gives CASSWTGAYGYTF.

This clonotype showed up many times. V usage is TRBV4-1 and J usage is TRBJ2-3, with D maybe TRBD2 (6 bases). Germline-derived CDR1 and CDR2 are MGHRA and YSYEKL. Trimming took 4 bases from V and 2 from J, leaving 16 bases between them. The CDR3 length is 16 residues. The CDR3 DNA is TGCGCCAGCAGCCCCCCCGGGGGAGCCCCCACAGATACGCAGTATTTT. As protein: CASSPPGGAPTDTQYF.

This clonotype came up many times. This chain connects TRBV20-1 to TRBJ2-7, with D unresolved. Trimming stripped 5 bases from V and 2 bases from J, with 7 bases between. Germline CDR1 reads DFQATT; CDR2 reads SNEGSKA (reference sequence). The CDR3 extends over 11 amino acids. The CDR3 region is CSARRTYEQYF. Here the CDR3 DNA reads TGCAGTGCTCGACGTACCTACGAGCAGTACTTC.

On this clonotype itself: This clone may be a read error of a much larger clone one base away. The gene calls are TRBV20-1 and TRBJ1-5; the D is unclear. CDR1 is DFQATT and CDR2 is SNEGSKA in the germline V gene (reference sequence). The V gene lost 3 bases and the J gene lost 4 bases, with 13 bases spanning the gap. The CDR3 is made up of 14 amino acids. The CDR3 loop is CSASDPTGNQPQHF. CDR3 nucleotides: TGCAGTGCTAGTGATCCGACCGGGAATCAGCCCCAGCATTTT.

Many counts were recorded for this clonotype. This chain joins TRBV12-5 and TRBJ1-5; D call uncertain. Germline V gene lookup returns CDR1 LGHNT and CDR2 FRNRAP. The V gene lost 7 bases and the J gene lost 7 bases, with 17 bases spanning the gap. The CDR3 consists of 14 residues. DNA for the CDR3: TGTGCTAGTGCCGCGATGATCCGACACCAGCCCCAGCATTTT. As protein: CASAAMIRHQPQHF.

This clonotype occurred a few times. This chain joins TRBV12-3 or TRBV12-4 and TRBJ1-1; no definite D call. This CDR3 contains 17 residues. Trimming removed 7 bases at V and 3 bases at J, with 24 bases between. For the CDR3, the DNA is TGTGCCAGCACCGCCGCGGGAAGGTGGAGCGTCGACACTGAAGCTTTCTTT. It encodes CASTAAGRWSVDTEAFF.

In its sample, this clonotype was seen many times. This sequence joins TRBV5-5 and TRBJ2-3; TRBD2 aligns across 16 bases. Germline CDR1 and CDR2: SGHKS and YYEKEE (reference sequence). This CDR3 has 16 residues. The V segment lost 3 bases and the J segment 3 bases; nucleotides outside the gene matches: 1. The CDR3 protein is CASSWGLAGGTDTQYF. In DNA, the CDR3 is TGTGCCAGCAGCTGGGGACTAGCGGGAGGGACAGATACGCAGTATTTT.

This clonotype was picked up many times. The chain recombines TRBV18 with TRBJ2-5, with D perhaps matching TRBD2 (7 bases). CDR3 length: 15 amino acids. Trimming shortened V by 0 bases and J by 5 bases, and 13 bases separated the two germline ends. CDR1 and CDR2 (germline): KGHSH, LQKENI. For the CDR3, the DNA is TGTGCCAGCTCACCACCGAACAGGGAGGGGGAGACCCAGTACTTC. This translates into CASSPPNREGETQYF. Together with reference TRBV18 and TRBJ2-5, the CDR3 gives the full variable domain: NAGVMQNPRHLVRRRGQEARLRCSPMKGHSHVYWYRQLPEEGLKFMVYLQKENIIDESGMPKERFSAEFPKEGPSILRIQQVVRGDSAAYFCASSPPNREGETQYFGPGTRLLVL.

There are many counts of this clonotype. The chain has TRBV28 and TRBJ2-3; D is unresolved. Trimming took 4 bases from V and 4 from J, leaving 9 bases between them. This CDR3 comprises 13 residues. Germline V CDR1 and CDR2: MDHEN, SYDVKM. CDR3 nucleotides: TGTGCCAGCAGTTCTAACCCGGCAGATACGCAGTATTTT. Its protein is CASSSNPADTQYF.

In its sample, this clonotype was seen a few times. CDR3 nucleotides: TGTGCCAGCAGTTCGAGGGGTCCCCAGTACTTC. Translated, it gives CASSSRGPQYF. This chain links TRBV12-3 or TRBV12-4 with TRBJ2-5, with D possibly being TRBD1 or TRBD2 (5 bases each). Trimming took 4 bases from V and 9 from J, leaving 9 bases between them. The CDR3 totals 11 residues.

This clonotype was counted ten times or more. The CDR3 coding sequence is TGTGCCAGCAGCCAAGCCGGGATCCATGGCTACACCTTC. This encodes CASSQAGIHGYTF. The rearrangement uses TRBV14 and TRBJ1-2, with no clear D. Between the trimmed V and J ends, which lost 1 base and 6 bases, there was a span of 9 bases. Germline V CDR1 and CDR2: SGHDN, FVKESK. The CDR3 is 13 amino acids. The full variable domain, its missing parts supplied by reference TRBV14 and TRBJ1-2, is EAGVTQFPSHSVIEKGQTVTLRCDPISGHDNLYWYRRVMGKEIKFLLHFVKESKQDESGMPNNRFLAERTGGTYSTLKVQPAELEDSGVYFCASSQAGIHGYTFGSGTRLTVV.

This clonotype was counted at least ten times. The chain links TRBV3-1 to TRBJ2-3; 12 bases align to TRBD2. In germline, CDR1 is LGHDT, CDR2 YNNKEL (reference sequence). Germline trimming cut 6 bases from V and 6 bases from J; bases unmatched to any gene: 4. This CDR3 comprises 14 residues. The CDR3 DNA is TGTGCCAGCAGAAGACTAGCGGGAGCGGATACGCAGTATTTT. This encodes CASRRLAGADTQYF.

This clonotype occurred many times. The chain combines TRBV28 with TRBJ2-1; 7 bases are shared with TRBD2. Losses at the gene ends were 1 base for V and 8 bases for J; bases not matched to a gene: 11. This CDR3 is 16 amino acids long. Looked up from germline, CDR1 is MDHEN and CDR2 is SYDVKM. The CDR3 DNA follows: TGTGCCAGCAGTTTATCGGGACTAACCAGGATCCATGAGCAGTTCTTC. Amino acids: CASSLSGLTRIHEQFF.

This clonotype has a count of ten or more. V and J are TRBV20-1 and TRBJ2-7, with 7 bases lining up with TRBD1. This CDR3 has 14 amino acids. CDR1 DFQATT and CDR2 SNEGSKA come from the germline V gene (reference sequence). V shed 5 bases and J 2 bases; nucleotides not matched to a gene: 9. This CDR3 is CSAGTVPVPYEQYF. In DNA, the CDR3 is TGCAGTGCTGGGACAGTACCGGTCCCCTACGAGCAGTACTTC.